A selection of T cell receptor beta chains follows, all from one sample in a study of blood T cell repertoires in COVID-19. The method was immunoSEQ multiplex PCR; TCRdb's version includes in-frame clones alone and lacks a portion of them. Here the sample spans around 300,000 clones, around 90% being singletons. Material: PBMCs or T cells enriched from blood (not recorded which). Receptors originate from a woman in her 40s who had recovered from COVID-19. The CDR3 runs from the conserved cysteine through the conserved F or W. A D gene is named only where the DNA matches it firmly. Clone size is not always given. Where it is, it says once, few, many or a class for expanded clones.

J gene | V gene | D gene | clone size | CDR3 DNA | CDR3 protein
TRBJ1-4 | TRBV12-3/TRBV12-4 | . | . | TGTGCAACCCGACAGTCGAATGAAAAACTGTTTTTT | CATRQSNEKLFF
TRBJ1-1 | TRBV29-1 | . | . | TGCAGCGCTAGGGACAACATGAACACTGAAGCTTTCTTT | CSARDNMNTEAFF
TRBJ2-2 | TRBV18 | TRBD2 | . | TGTGCCAGCTCACCGGCAAGGACTAGCGGGGAAGGCGGGGAGCTGTTTTTT | CASSPARTSGEGGELFF
TRBJ1-2 | TRBV2 | . | . | TGTGCCAGCAGTAAACAGGGTACTGGCTATGGCTACACCTTC | CASSKQGTGYGYTF
TRBJ1-1 | TRBV7-2 | . | . | TGTGCCAGCACCGGAGGGACGCCGGGCACTGAAGCTTTCTTT | CASTGGTPGTEAFF
TRBJ2-3 | TRBV9 | TRBD1 | . | TGTGCCAGCAGCGAACAGGGGGCTTCAGATACGCAGTATTTT | CASSEQGASDTQYF
TRBJ2-7 | TRBV3-1/TRBV3-2 | . | . | TGTGCCAGCAGCCAAGATCGGTTCGGGGAGCAGTACTTC | CASSQDRFGEQYF
TRBJ1-5 | TRBV19 | TRBD1 | . | TGTGCCAGTGGAGACAGGGGAAGAGCAGGCAATCAGCCCCAGCATTTT | CASGDRGRAGNQPQHF
TRBJ1-3 | TRBV6-1 | . | . | TGTGCCAGCAGTGACCAATGGCCCTCTGGAAACACCATATATTTT | CASSDQWPSGNTIYF
TRBJ1-2 | TRBV27 | . | . | TGTGCCAGCAGGGAACCAGGGAGGGGCTACACCTTC | CASREPGRGYTF
TRBJ2-5 | TRBV9 | . | . | TGTGCCAGCAGCCCCGCACAGCAAGAGACCCAGTACTTC | CASSPAQQETQYF
TRBJ1-6 | TRBV21-1 | . | . | TGTGCCAGCAGCAAAGCCAGGAGGGGAAATTCACCCCTCCACTTT | CASSKARRGNSPLHF
TRBJ1-1 | TRBV7-9 | TRBD1 | once | TGTGCCAGCAGATATACAGGGGGCACTGAAGCTTTCTTT | CASRYTGGTEAFF
TRBJ1-1 | TRBV7-3 | . | . | TGTGCCAGCAGTCTAGGCGGGGAAAACACTGAAGCTTTCTTT | CASSLGGENTEAFF
TRBJ1-2 | TRBV12-3/TRBV12-4 | . | . | TGTGCCAGCAGCCCGGGCCAGGGTTATGGCTACACCTTC | CASSPGQGYGYTF
TRBJ1-6 | TRBV5-4 | TRBD1 | . | TGTGCCAGCAGCTTGGGGGTTGGGACAGGGGTTTCACCCCTCCACTTT | CASSLGVGTGVSPLHF
TRBJ2-7 | TRBV2 | . | . | TGTGCCAGCAGTGCCCCTTACGAGCAGTACTTC | CASSAPYEQYF
TRBJ2-7 | TRBV27 | . | . | TGTGCCAGCAGTTTAACGGTCACCTACGAGCAGTACTTC | CASSLTVTYEQYF
TRBJ1-1 | TRBV7-6 | . | . | TGTGCCAGCAGTAGGACAGCGAACACTGAAGCTTTCTTT | CASSRTANTEAFF
TRBJ2-2 | TRBV12-5 | TRBD1 | . | TGTGCTAGTGGTAGAACCTGGACAGGGGGCACCACCGGGGAGCTGTTTTTT | CASGRTWTGGTTGELFF
TRBJ2-6 | TRBV19 | . | . | TGTGCCAGTAGTATTCTCCTACAGGCTAACGTCCTGACTTTC | CASSILLQANVLTF
TRBJ1-5 | TRBV5-6 | . | . | TGTGCCAGCAGCTTGGGAGGGTATCCTCAGCCCCAGCATTTT | CASSLGGYPQPQHF
TRBJ1-6 | TRBV6-5 | . | . | TGTGCCAGCAGTTACTCAGAGGGACTCGGACCCCTCCACTTT | CASSYSEGLGPLHF
TRBJ1-1 | TRBV18 | TRBD1 | . | TGTGCCAGCTCACCATCGACAGGGGGGAACACTGAAGCTTTCTTT | CASSPSTGGNTEAFF
TRBJ2-2 | TRBV30 | . | . | TGTGCCTGGAGTCGAACAGCGGCCGGGGAGCTGTTTTTT | CAWSRTAAGELFF
TRBJ2-1 | TRBV4-2 | . | . | TGTGCCAGCAGCCAAGACGGGACTCAGGCCCACCGTGAGCAGTTCTTC | CASSQDGTQAHREQFF
TRBJ2-3 | TRBV5-6 | . | . | TGTGCCAGCAGCTTGGGTTTTCCTGGAGCCGCGCAGTATTTT | CASSLGFPGAAQYF
TRBJ2-7 | TRBV4-1 | TRBD2 | . | TGCGCCAGCAGCCGCGTTTGGACTAGCGGGACCGAGCAGTACTTC | CASSRVWTSGTEQYF
TRBJ2-1 | TRBV7-2 | TRBD2 | . | TGTGCCAGCAGCTTTTCTATAGCGGGGCGGAGGAATGAGCAGTTCTTC | CASSFSIAGRRNEQFF
TRBJ2-5 | TRBV9 | TRBD2 | . | TGTGCCAGCAGCGTAGCCGGGGGGGACCCGGAGACCCAGTACTTC | CASSVAGGDPETQYF
TRBJ2-7 | TRBV10-2 | TRBD1 | . | TGCGCCAGCAGTGAACAGAGGACAGGGACATACGAGCAGTACTTC | CASSEQRTGTYEQYF
TRBJ2-7 | TRBV6-6 | TRBD1 | . | TGTGCCGGCCGGGGACAGGGGACCCACGAGCAGTACTTC | CAGRGQGTHEQYF
TRBJ1-6 | TRBV2 | TRBD1 | . | TGTGCCAGCAGGCCACAGGGGCGGGGAAGGTCACCCCTCCACTTT | CASRPQGRGRSPLHF
TRBJ1-2 | TRBV27 | TRBD1 | . | TGTGCCAGCAGTTTATCTAGGGCAGGGGGCTTCTATGGCTACACCTTC | CASSLSRAGGFYGYTF
TRBJ1-2 | TRBV5-8 | TRBD1 | . | TGTGCCAGCAGCCGAGCCTCCCGGACAGGCGGAGAAGGCTACACCTTC | CASSRASRTGGEGYTF
TRBJ2-1 | TRBV9 | TRBD2 | . | TGTGCCAGCAGCCGCCCCAGCGGGGGGGAAAATGAGCAGTTCTTC | CASSRPSGGENEQFF
TRBJ2-5 | TRBV5-4 | TRBD1 | . | TGTGCCAGCAGCTGGGGACAGCACCAAGAGACCCAGTACTTC | CASSWGQHQETQYF